This T cell receptor beta chain comes out of a study of T-cell reconstitution after alpha-beta-depleted transplantation in children. This CDR3 region has 15 residues. Between the trimmed V and J ends, which lost 0 bases and 2 bases, there was a span of 7 bases. Germline CDR1 SNHLY, CDR2 FYNNEI. This clonotype was seen a few times. The library targeted TCRbeta and was prepared with unique molecular identifiers. TCRdb re-derived calls from the PCR reads in MiXCR, one entry per CDR3 protein. The table lists hundreds of thousands of distinct CDR3 sequences, about an eighth of them singletons. Here the sequenced sample was PBMCs, taken before TCRalphabeta/CD19-depleted stem cell transplant. The chain uses TRBV2 and TRBJ2-2; D is ambiguous. The sequence came from a girl aged 2 to 10 with congenital amegakaryocytic thrombocytopenia, due to receive a stem cell transplant. This CDR3 is CASSEAWGNTGELFF. The CDR3 nucleotides read TGTGCCAGCAGTGAAGCCTGGGGAAACACCGGGGAGCTGTTTTTT.